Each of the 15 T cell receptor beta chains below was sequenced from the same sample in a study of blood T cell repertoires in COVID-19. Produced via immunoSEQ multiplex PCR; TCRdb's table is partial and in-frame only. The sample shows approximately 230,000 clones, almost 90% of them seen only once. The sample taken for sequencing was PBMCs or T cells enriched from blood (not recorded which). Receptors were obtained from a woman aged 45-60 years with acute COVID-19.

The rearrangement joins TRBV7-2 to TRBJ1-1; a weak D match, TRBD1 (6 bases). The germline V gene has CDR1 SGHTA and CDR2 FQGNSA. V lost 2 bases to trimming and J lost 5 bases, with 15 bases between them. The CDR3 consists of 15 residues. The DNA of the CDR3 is TGTGCCAGCAGCTTACGAGTTCAGGGGATTACTGAAGCTTTCTTT. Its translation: CASSLRVQGITEAFF.

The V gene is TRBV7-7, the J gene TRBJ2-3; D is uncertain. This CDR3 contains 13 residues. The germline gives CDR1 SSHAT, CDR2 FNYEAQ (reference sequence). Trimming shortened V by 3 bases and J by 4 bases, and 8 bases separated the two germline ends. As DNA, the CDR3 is TGTGCCAGCAGCTTTTCTCCCCCAGATACGCAGTATTTT. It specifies CASSFSPPDTQYF.

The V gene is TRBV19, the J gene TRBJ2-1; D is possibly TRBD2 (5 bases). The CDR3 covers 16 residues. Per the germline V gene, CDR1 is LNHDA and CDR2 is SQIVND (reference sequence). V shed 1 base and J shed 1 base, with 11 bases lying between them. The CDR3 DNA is TGTGCCAGTAGTATAGGTTTTCGGGGTTCCTACAATGAGCAGTTCTTC. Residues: CASSIGFRGSYNEQFF.

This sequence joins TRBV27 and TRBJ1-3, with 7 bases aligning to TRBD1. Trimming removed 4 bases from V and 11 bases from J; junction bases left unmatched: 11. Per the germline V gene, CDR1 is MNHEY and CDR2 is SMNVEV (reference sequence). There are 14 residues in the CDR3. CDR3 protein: CASSSALTGNAIYF. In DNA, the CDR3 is TGTGCCAGCAGTTCCGCCCTGACAGGGAACGCCATATATTTT.

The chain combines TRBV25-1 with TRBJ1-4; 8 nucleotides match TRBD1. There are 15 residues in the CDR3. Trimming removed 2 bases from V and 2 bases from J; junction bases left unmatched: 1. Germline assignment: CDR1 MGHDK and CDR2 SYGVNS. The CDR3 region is CASSEHRGTNEKLFF. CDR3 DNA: TGTGCCAGCAGTGAACACAGGGGGACTAATGAAAAACTGTTTTTT.

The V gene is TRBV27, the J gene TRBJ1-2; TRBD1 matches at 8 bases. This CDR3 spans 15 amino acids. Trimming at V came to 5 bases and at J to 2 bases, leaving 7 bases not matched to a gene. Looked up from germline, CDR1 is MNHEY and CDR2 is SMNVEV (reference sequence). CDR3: CASSRLDRGNYGYTF. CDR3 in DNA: TGTGCCAGCAGTCGACTTGACAGGGGCAACTATGGCTACACCTTC.

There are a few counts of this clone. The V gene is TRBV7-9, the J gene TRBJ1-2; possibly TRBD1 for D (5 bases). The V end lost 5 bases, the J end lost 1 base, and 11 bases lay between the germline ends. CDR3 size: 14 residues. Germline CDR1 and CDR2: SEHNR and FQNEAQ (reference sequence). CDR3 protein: CASSLTAFNYGYTF. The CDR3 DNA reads TGTGCCAGCAGCCTGACAGCGTTTAACTATGGCTACACCTTC.

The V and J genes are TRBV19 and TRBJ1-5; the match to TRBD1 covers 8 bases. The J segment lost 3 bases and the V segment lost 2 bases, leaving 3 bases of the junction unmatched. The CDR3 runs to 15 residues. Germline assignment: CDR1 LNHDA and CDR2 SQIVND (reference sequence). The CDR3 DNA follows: TGTGCCAGTAGTATAAACAGGGGGTCCAATCAGCCCCAGCATTTT. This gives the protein CASSINRGSNQPQHF.

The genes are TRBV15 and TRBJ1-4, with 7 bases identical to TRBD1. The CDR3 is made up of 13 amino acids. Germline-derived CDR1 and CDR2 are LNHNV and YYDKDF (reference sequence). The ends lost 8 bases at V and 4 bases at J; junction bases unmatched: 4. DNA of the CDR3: TGTGCCACCTCAACAGGGGATAATGAAAAACTGTTTTTT. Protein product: CATSTGDNEKLFF.

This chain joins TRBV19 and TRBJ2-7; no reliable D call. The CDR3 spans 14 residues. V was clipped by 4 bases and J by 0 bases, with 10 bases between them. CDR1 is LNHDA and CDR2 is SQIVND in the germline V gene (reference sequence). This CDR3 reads CASSNQQSSYEQYF. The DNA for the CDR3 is TGTGCCAGTAGTAACCAACAGTCCTCCTACGAGCAGTACTTC.

CDR3 DNA sequence: TGTGCCAGCAGTTTTCAGCGGGAGCCCCAGCATTTT. The encoded protein is CASSFQREPQHF. The rearrangement links TRBV12-3 or TRBV12-4 to TRBJ1-5, with D hard to call. The CDR3 length is 12 residues. Trimming stripped 3 bases from V and 8 bases from J, with 8 bases between.

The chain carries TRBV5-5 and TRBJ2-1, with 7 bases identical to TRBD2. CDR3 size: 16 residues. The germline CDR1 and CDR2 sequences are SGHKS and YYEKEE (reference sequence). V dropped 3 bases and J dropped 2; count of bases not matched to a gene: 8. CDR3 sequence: CASSSSGTTAYNEQFF. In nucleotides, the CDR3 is TGTGCCAGCAGCTCATCGGGGACTACCGCCTACAATGAGCAGTTCTTC.

The CDR3 nucleotides read TGTGCCAGTACCCTACTGGGACAGCTTAATCAGCCCCAGCATTTT. Translated: CASTLLGQLNQPQHF. The rearrangement joins TRBV19 to TRBJ1-5; 7 bases agree with TRBD1. Unmatched junction bases numbered 10, after V lost 7 bases and J lost 4 bases. CDR1 and CDR2 from the germline V gene are LNHDA and SQIVND (reference sequence). The CDR3 is 15 residues long. Full variable domain (missing parts from reference TRBV19 and TRBJ1-5): DGGITQSPKYLFRKEGQNVTLSCEQNLNHDAMYWYRQDPGQGLRLIYYSQIVNDFQKGDIAEGYSVSREKKESFPLTVTSAQKNPTAFYLCASTLLGQLNQPQHFGDGTRLSIL.

The CDR3 region is CASSPGLAAYEQYF. As DNA, the CDR3 is TGTGCCAGCAGCCCCGGACTAGCGGCTTACGAGCAGTACTTC. The gene calls are TRBV7-2 and TRBJ2-7, with TRBD2 matching over 10 bases. The trim removed 5 bases at V and 4 bases at J, leaving 5 bases unmatched. This CDR3 has 14 amino acids. Germline CDR1 and CDR2: SGHTA and FQGNSA.

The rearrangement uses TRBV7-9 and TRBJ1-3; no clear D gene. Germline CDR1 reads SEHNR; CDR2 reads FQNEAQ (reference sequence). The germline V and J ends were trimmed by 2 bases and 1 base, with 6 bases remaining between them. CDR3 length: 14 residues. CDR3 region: CASSLRGSGNTIYF. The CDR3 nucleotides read TGTGCCAGCAGCTTACGAGGTTCTGGAAACACCATATATTTT.